Listed here are 10 T cell receptor beta chains from one sample, sequenced in a study of PD-1 blockade in classical Hodgkin lymphoma (dated by TCRdb to about 2020). Libraries were made using the immunoSEQ multiplex PCR assay. The source is immuneACCESS, and TCRdb retained only in-frame sequences with V and J called. Part of the clones is not carried over; for the studies checked, unresolved V genes explain less than half of this, and the remainder is unexplained. A total of approximately 60,000 clones appear in this sample, about 92% of them only once. Roughly a tenth of the sample goes to the ten largest clones. The time point label, as the study defines it: cycle 1 day 1 (C1D1), immediately before nivolumab initiation. Every trial patient had relapsed after autologous stem cell transplantation, and cohorts A, B and C differed in prior brentuximab vedotin exposure. Material: peripheral blood mononuclear cells (PBMCs), obtained at baseline. The receptors were gathered from a human donor with classical Hodgkin lymphoma.

A single count supports this clone. The V call is TRBV28, the J call TRBJ2-1; TRBD2 matches 12 bases. In germline, CDR1 is MDHEN, CDR2 SYDVKM. Trimming removed 5 bases from V and 6 bases from J; junction bases left unmatched: 5. The length of the CDR3 is 15 residues. The CDR3 protein is CASSTASGRVNEQFF. CDR3 sequence (DNA): TGTGCCAGCAGTACGGCTAGCGGGAGGGTCAATGAGCAGTTCTTC.

The J gene is TRBJ2-5, the V gene TRBV9; the D is unclear. The CDR3 contains 14 residues. Germline V gene data show CDR1 as SGDLS and CDR2 as YYNGEE. V lost 2 bases and J 4 bases, leaving 12 bases between the germline ends. The CDR3 spells CASSVTRNRETQYF. The CDR3 DNA sequence: TGTGCCAGCAGCGTGACCCGCAACCGAGAGACCCAGTACTTC.

The chain combines TRBV9 with TRBJ1-4; the D gene is possibly TRBD1 (5 bases). Germline CDR1 SGDLS, CDR2 YYNGEE. The CDR3 runs to 16 residues. V dropped 0 bases and J dropped 6 bases, with 15 bases sitting between them. Written as DNA, the CDR3 is TGTGCCAGCAGCGTAGATTGGAGGGAAGGGGATGAAAAACTGTTTTTT. As protein: CASSVDWREGDEKLFF.

The rearrangement joins TRBV6-6 to TRBJ2-3; the D gene is possibly TRBD2 (6 bases). V lost 2 bases and J lost 6, with 15 bases in between. The germline CDR1 and CDR2 sequences are MNHNY and SVGAGI (reference sequence). The CDR3 length is 15 residues. This CDR3 is CASSYGVTRKDTQYF. The CDR3 nucleotides read TGTGCCAGCAGTTACGGCGTGACTAGGAAGGATACGCAGTATTTT.

V gene TRBV4-2 combines with J gene TRBJ2-1, with D tentatively TRBD2 (6 bases). The V gene's germline CDR1 is LGHNA and CDR2 YNFKEQ. This CDR3 has 16 amino acids. V lost 0 bases, J lost 6 bases, and 15 bases lay in between. The CDR3 loop reads CASSQDGDGTRNEQFF. The CDR3, as DNA: TGTGCCAGCAGCCAAGATGGAGACGGGACTCGCAATGAGCAGTTCTTC.

V usage is TRBV6-5 and J usage is TRBJ1-1; D is ambiguous. Germline V lookup: CDR1 MNHEY, CDR2 SVGAGI. This CDR3 is 12 amino acids long. Deletions cut 6 bases from V and 3 bases from J, with 8 bases between. CDR3 in amino acids: CASRRDHTEAFF. Here the CDR3 DNA reads TGTGCCAGCAGGAGGGATCACACTGAAGCTTTCTTT.

The rearrangement uses TRBV6-6 and TRBJ1-5; possibly TRBD1 for D (6 bases). CDR1 and CDR2 from the germline V gene are MNHNY and SVGAGI (reference sequence). The CDR3 loop spans 14 amino acids. The V end lost 5 bases, the J end lost 6 bases, and 14 bases lay between the germline ends. As DNA, the CDR3 is TGTGCCAGCAGTCAGGGGAAATTGGCTCAGCCCCAGCATTTT. It codes for CASSQGKLAQPQHF.

V and J are TRBV18 and TRBJ2-5, with a weak D call TRBD1 (6 bases). The CDR3 loop spans 14 amino acids. Trimming left V 2 bases short and J 8 bases short, with 15 bases between. Looked up from germline, CDR1 is KGHSH and CDR2 is LQKENI. The CDR3 DNA reads TGTGCCAGCTCACCATCCCACAGGGTAGAAACCCAGTACTTC. Translating gives CASSPSHRVETQYF.

V and J are TRBV10-1 and TRBJ2-5, with D maybe TRBD2 (5 bases). Deletions cut 0 bases from V and 1 base from J, with 6 bases between. This CDR3 region has 14 residues. CDR1 WNHNN and CDR2 SYGVQD come from the germline V gene (reference sequence). CDR3 coding DNA: TGCGCCAGCAGTGAGTCCGGGGTCCAAGAGACCCAGTACTTC. Translating gives CASSESGVQETQYF.

This rearrangement joins TRBV19 to TRBJ2-1; the match to TRBD2 covers 10 bases. The CDR3 consists of 16 residues. Trimming took 4 bases from V and 0 from J; bases not matched to a gene: 3. Germline CDR1 is LNHDA and CDR2 is SQIVND (reference sequence). CDR3 DNA: TGTGCCAGTAGTAGATCTAGCGGGAGCTCCTACAATGAGCAGTTCTTC. Its translation: CASSRSSGSSYNEQFF.